Listed below are T cell receptor beta chains from one sample, sequenced in a study of blood T cell repertoires in COVID-19. The protocol was immunoSEQ multiplex PCR, while the TCRdb copy is restricted to in-frame clones and leaves out a portion. This repertoire shows 280,000 or so clones, approximately 86% found once; its top ten account for 9.4%. Sequences were obtained from peripheral blood. These TCRs come from a man between 18 and 29 years old with active or convalescent COVID-19. CDR3s include the opening cysteine and the closing phenylalanine or tryptophan. Fields, in order: clone size, D gene, J gene, V gene, CDR3 protein, CDR3 DNA. A D gene is named only where the DNA matches it firmly. Clone size is given for some rows only: seen once, a few or many times, or a class if the clone is expanded.

clone_size: few; d_call: .; j_call: TRBJ1-5; v_call: TRBV7-9; cdr3_aa: CASSSSDQPQHF; cdr3_nt: TGTGCCAGCAGCAGCTCGGATCAGCCCCAGCATTTT
clone_size: once; d_call: TRBD2; j_call: TRBJ2-3; v_call: TRBV5-1; cdr3_aa: CASSPAGESTDTQYF; cdr3_nt: TGCGCCAGCAGCCCGGCGGGGGAGAGCACAGATACGCAGTATTTT
clone_size: .; d_call: TRBD2; j_call: TRBJ2-3; v_call: TRBV2; cdr3_aa: CASSFRTSGVGDTQYF; cdr3_nt: TGTGCCAGCAGTTTCCGGACTAGCGGGGTGGGGGATACGCAGTATTTT
clone_size: .; d_call: TRBD1; j_call: TRBJ1-1; v_call: TRBV19; cdr3_aa: CASSITGGYTEAFF; cdr3_nt: TGTGCCAGTAGTATAACAGGGGGCTATACTGAAGCTTTCTTT
clone_size: .; d_call: TRBD1; j_call: TRBJ1-1; v_call: TRBV4-1; cdr3_aa: CASSQGTGVSTEAFF; cdr3_nt: TGCGCCAGCAGCCAAGGGACAGGGGTAAGCACTGAAGCTTTCTTT
clone_size: .; d_call: .; j_call: TRBJ2-5; v_call: TRBV6-2/TRBV6-3; cdr3_aa: CASSYAGTRMSQYF; cdr3_nt: TGTGCCAGCAGTTACGCAGGGACAAGAATGTCCCAGTACTTC
clone_size: .; d_call: .; j_call: TRBJ1-2; v_call: TRBV5-1; cdr3_aa: CASSLGQSARYGYTF; cdr3_nt: TGCGCCAGCAGCTTGGGACAGAGCGCCCGGTATGGCTACACCTTC
clone_size: .; d_call: TRBD1; j_call: TRBJ2-7; v_call: TRBV19; cdr3_aa: CASSMGQGSLEQYF; cdr3_nt: TGTGCCAGTAGTATGGGACAGGGATCTCTCGAGCAGTACTTC
clone_size: few; d_call: TRBD2; j_call: TRBJ2-2; v_call: TRBV2; cdr3_aa: CASTGGAGHGELFF; cdr3_nt: TGTGCCAGCACCGGGGGGGCCGGTCACGGGGAGCTGTTTTTT
clone_size: .; d_call: .; j_call: TRBJ2-5; v_call: TRBV25-1; cdr3_aa: CASSAPTTQYF; cdr3_nt: TGTGCCAGCAGCGCCCCAACTACCCAGTACTTC